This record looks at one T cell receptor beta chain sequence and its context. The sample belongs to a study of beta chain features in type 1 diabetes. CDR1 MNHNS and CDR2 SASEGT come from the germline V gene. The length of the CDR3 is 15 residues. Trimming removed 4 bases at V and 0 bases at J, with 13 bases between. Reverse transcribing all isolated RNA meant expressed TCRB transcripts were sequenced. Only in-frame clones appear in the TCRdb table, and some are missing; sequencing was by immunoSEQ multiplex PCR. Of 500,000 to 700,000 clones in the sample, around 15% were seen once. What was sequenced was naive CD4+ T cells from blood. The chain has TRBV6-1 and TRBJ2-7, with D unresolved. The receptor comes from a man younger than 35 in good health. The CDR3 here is CASSAGQPLSYEQYF. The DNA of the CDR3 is TGTGCCAGCAGTGCTGGCCAGCCGCTCTCCTACGAGCAGTACTTC.